The sequence of this T cell receptor (beta chain) was determined in a study of technical replicates of blood from a few donors. TCRdb's table, derived via immunoSEQ multiplex PCR, lists solely in-frame clones and lacks some. Among tens of thousands of clones listed, roughly 89% were seen once. V shed 0 bases and J 5 bases; nucleotides not matched to a gene: 3. The CDR3 extends over 14 amino acids. Per germline, CDR1 SGHTA and CDR2 FQGNSA. This chain uses TRBV7-2 with TRBJ1-2, with 7 bases matching TRBD1. The source material was PBMCs. The clonotype was recovered from a human donor in good health. Some clones in this sample may be carry-over from other donors' samples. CDR3: CASSLAGQAYGYTF. CDR3 in DNA: TGTGCCAGCAGCTTAGCAGGACAGGCGTATGGCTACACCTTC.